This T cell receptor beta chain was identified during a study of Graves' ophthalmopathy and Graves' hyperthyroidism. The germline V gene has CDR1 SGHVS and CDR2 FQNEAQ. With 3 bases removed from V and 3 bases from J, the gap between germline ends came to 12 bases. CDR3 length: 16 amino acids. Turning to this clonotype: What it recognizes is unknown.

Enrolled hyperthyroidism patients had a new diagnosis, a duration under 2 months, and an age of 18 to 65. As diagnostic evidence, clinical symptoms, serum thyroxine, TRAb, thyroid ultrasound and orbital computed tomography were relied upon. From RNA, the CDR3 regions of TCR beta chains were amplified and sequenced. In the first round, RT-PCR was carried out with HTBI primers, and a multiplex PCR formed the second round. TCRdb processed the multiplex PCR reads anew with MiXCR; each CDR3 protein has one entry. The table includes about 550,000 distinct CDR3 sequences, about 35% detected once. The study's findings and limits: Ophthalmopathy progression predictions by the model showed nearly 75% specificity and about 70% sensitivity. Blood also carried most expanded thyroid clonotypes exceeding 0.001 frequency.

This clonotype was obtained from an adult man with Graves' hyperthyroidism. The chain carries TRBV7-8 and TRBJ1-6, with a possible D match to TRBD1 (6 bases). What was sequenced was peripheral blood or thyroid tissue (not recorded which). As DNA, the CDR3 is TGTGCCAGCAGCTTTGCTGGGGGCAACTATAATTCACCCCTCCACTTT. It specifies CASSFAGGNYNSPLHF.